The 23 T cell receptor beta chains below were found in one sample sequenced in a study of T cells in narcolepsy. Sequencing used immunoSEQ multiplex PCR; TCRdb keeps in-frame clones, though not all of them. The table includes some 30,000 clones, 70% to 80% detected once. Material for sequencing was CD45RA- memory CD4+ T cells from PBMCs. The receptors were sampled from a human donor with narcolepsy.

V is TRBV6-5 and J is TRBJ1-4; no definite D call. CDR1 is MNHEY and CDR2 is SVGAGI in the germline V gene. CDR3 length: 14 residues. V was cut by 5 bases and J by 4 bases, with 11 bases left in between. This CDR3 is CASSARQVNEKLFF. CDR3 DNA sequence: TGTGCCAGCAGTGCTCGACAAGTTAATGAAAAACTGTTTTTT.

In its sample, this clone was seen once. The gene calls are TRBV29-1 and TRBJ2-7, with TRBD2 as a possible D gene (6 bases). Germline CDR1 reads SQVTM; CDR2 reads ANQGSEA. The ends were cut back, 1 base at V and 7 bases at J, with 26 bases in the middle. This CDR3 is built from 17 residues. CDR3 amino acids: CSVEGEEGTGEKGEQYF. In DNA, the CDR3 is TGCAGCGTTGAAGGGGAGGAGGGCACGGGGGAAAAAGGAGAGCAGTACTTC.

The J gene is TRBJ2-3, the V gene TRBV30, with D possibly matching TRBD1 (5 bases). The CDR3 has 15 amino acids. The V end was cut by 0 bases, the J end by 1 base, with 11 bases between. In germline, CDR1 is GTSNPN, CDR2 SVGIG (reference sequence). CDR3 in amino acids: CAWSVGDLGTDTQYF. CDR3 bases: TGTGCCTGGAGTGTAGGGGATCTCGGCACAGATACGCAGTATTTT.

The V gene is TRBV6-5, the J gene TRBJ2-7, with 10 bases aligning to TRBD1. The trim removed 6 bases at V and 2 bases at J, leaving 4 bases unmatched. The CDR3 spans 14 residues. Per the germline V gene, CDR1 is MNHEY and CDR2 is SVGAGI. The DNA of the CDR3 is TGTGCCAGCAGGACGGGACAGGGGACCTACGAGCAGTACTTC. Its protein product is CASRTGQGTYEQYF.

The chain couples TRBV6-1 to TRBJ1-3; 7 bases map to TRBD1. V shed 8 bases, J shed 4 bases, and the junction held 8 bases outside the gene matches. The germline V gene has CDR1 MNHNS and CDR2 SASEGT. This CDR3 is built from 14 residues. The DNA of the CDR3 is TGTGCCAGCGTCAAAACAGGGGTCGGAAACACCATATATTTT. Its translation is CASVKTGVGNTIYF.

The rearrangement uses TRBV11-3 and TRBJ2-1; 11 positions agree with TRBD2. The CDR3 extends over 15 amino acids. V lost 1 base to trimming and J lost 6 bases; unmatched junction nucleotides: 2. Germline loops: CDR1 SGHNT, CDR2 YENEEA. CDR3 loop: CASSLGLAGTNEQFF. The CDR3 DNA is TGTGCCAGCAGCTTAGGACTAGCGGGGACCAATGAGCAGTTCTTC.

The chain combines TRBV2 with TRBJ2-7; 8 nucleotides agree with TRBD2. The CDR3 consists of 15 residues. CDR1 is SNHLY and CDR2 is FYNNEI in the germline V gene. Trimming took 3 bases from V and 2 from J; bases not matched to a gene: 6. The chain's CDR3 is CASSEGGTRTYEQYF. The DNA of the CDR3 is TGTGCCAGCAGTGAGGGTGGGACTAGAACCTACGAGCAGTACTTC.

This clone occurred once. V and J are TRBV7-8 and TRBJ1-2, with D possibly being TRBD1 (6 bases). CDR1 and CDR2 from the germline V gene are SGHVS and FQNEAQ. Trimming took 0 bases from V and 2 from J, leaving 10 bases between them. The CDR3 loop spans 15 amino acids. The CDR3 nucleotides are TGTGCCAGCAGCTTAGCGACAGGTTCGAACTATGGCTACACCTTC. Protein: CASSLATGSNYGYTF. Full variable domain (missing parts from reference TRBV7-8 and TRBJ1-2): GAGVSQSPRYKVAKRGQDVALRCDPISGHVSLFWYQQALGQGPEFLTYFQNEAQLDKSGLPSDRFFAERPEGSVSTLKIQRTQQEDSAVYLCASSLATGSNYGYTFGSGTRLTVV.

The chain carries TRBV6-5 and TRBJ1-1; 11 bases match TRBD1. After removal of 10 bases from V and 1 base from J, the junction contained 8 bases not matched to a gene. There are 15 residues in the CDR3. Germline CDR1 and CDR2: MNHEY and SVGAGI. CDR3 in DNA: TGTGCCACCATGACGGGACAGGGGGAGAACACTGAAGCTTTCTTT. Amino acid sequence: CATMTGQGENTEAFF.

The chain employs TRBV6-6 and TRBJ2-7; tentative D call: TRBD1 (5 bases). This CDR3 has 13 amino acids. Germline V gene sequence: CDR1 MNHNY, CDR2 SVGAGI (reference sequence). V was cut by 11 bases and J by 1 base, with 15 bases left in between. The CDR3 spells CASQKPGSYEQYF. The CDR3 region has the DNA TGTGCCTCGCAAAAACCAGGGTCCTACGAGCAGTACTTC.

This rearrangement joins TRBV29-1 to TRBJ2-7, with unresolved D. Germline V gives CDR1 SQVTM, CDR2 ANQGSEA. The CDR3 sequence is 12 residues long. Trimming took 4 bases from V and 0 from J, leaving 7 bases between them. The CDR3 here is CSVALASYEQYF. DNA of the CDR3: TGCAGCGTTGCGTTAGCCTCCTACGAGCAGTACTTC.

The CDR3 sequence: CASSPIRGLSYEQYF. For the CDR3, the DNA is TGTGCCAGCAGCCCCATACGCGGGCTCTCCTACGAGCAGTACTTC. The chain joins TRBV11-2 to TRBJ2-7, with D maybe TRBD2 (5 bases). Germline CDR1 is SGHAT and CDR2 is FQNNGV. V gave up 5 bases and J gave up 0 bases, with 14 bases separating them. The CDR3 extends over 15 amino acids.

This chain links TRBV19 with TRBJ1-5; 10 nucleotides match TRBD1. The ends lost 3 bases at V and 5 bases at J; junction bases unmatched: 7. The germline gives CDR1 LNHDA, CDR2 SQIVND (reference sequence). CDR3 length: 16 residues. The CDR3 region has the DNA TGTGCCAGTAGTATCCGGGACAGGGGATATGATCAGCCCCAGCATTTT. Protein: CASSIRDRGYDQPQHF.

The chain recombines TRBV7-2 with TRBJ1-1; 9 positions agree with TRBD1. The CDR3 loop spans 15 amino acids. Germline lookup yields CDR1 SGHTA and CDR2 FQGNSA. V shed 8 bases, J shed 4 bases, and the junction held 11 bases outside the gene matches. The CDR3 protein is CASGRTGAGGTEAFF. The CDR3 DNA is TGTGCCAGCGGGAGGACAGGGGCCGGGGGCACTGAAGCTTTCTTT. The full variable domain, completed using reference TRBV7-2 and TRBJ1-1, is GAGVSQSPSNKVTEKGKDVELRCDPISGHTALYWYRQSLGQGLEFLIYFQGNSAPDKSGLPSDRFSAERTGGSVSTLTIQRTQQEDSAVYLCASGRTGAGGTEAFFGQGTRLTVV.

The chain links TRBV10-3 to TRBJ2-7; D might be TRBD1 or TRBD2, each matching 5 bases. The CDR3 is 15 amino acids. The germline gives CDR1 ENHRY, CDR2 SYGVKD. The germline V and J ends were trimmed by 1 base and 5 bases, with 15 bases remaining between them. The CDR3 loop is CAISEFRGREHEQYF. The CDR3, as DNA: TGTGCCATCAGTGAGTTTCGGGGCAGGGAACACGAGCAGTACTTC.

This clone was recorded a few times. The V gene is TRBV5-1, the J gene TRBJ1-1, with TRBD1 matching 9 bases. Trimming cost V 3 bases and J 3 bases; bases outside gene matches: 0. The length of the CDR3 is 13 residues. The germline V gene has CDR1 SGHRS and CDR2 YFSETQ. The chain's CDR3 is CASSWTGDTEAFF. The CDR3 bases are TGCGCCAGCAGCTGGACAGGGGACACTGAAGCTTTCTTT.

The sample holds a few counts of this clone. V and J are TRBV6-5 and TRBJ1-1; 10 bases map to TRBD1. The CDR3 runs 15 residues. V shed 0 bases and J 5 bases; nucleotides not matched to a gene: 3. Germline values: CDR1 MNHEY, CDR2 SVGAGI. CDR3: CASSYSGTGVTEAFF. The CDR3 nucleotides read TGTGCCAGCAGTTACTCGGGGACAGGGGTAACTGAAGCTTTCTTT.

The chain employs TRBV9 and TRBJ2-7; D gene ambiguous. The CDR3 runs to 14 residues. From germline, CDR1 is SGDLS and CDR2 YYNGEE. Trimming took off 3 bases at V and 0 bases at J, with 10 bases between the two ends. The CDR3 sequence is CASSATMSSYEQYF. The CDR3 nucleotides are TGTGCCAGCAGCGCAACCATGAGCTCCTACGAGCAGTACTTC.

The V call is TRBV6-5, the J call TRBJ1-1; D is possibly TRBD1 (5 bases). The CDR3 extends over 14 amino acids. Germline values: CDR1 MNHEY, CDR2 SVGAGI. V was pared by 4 bases and J by 4 bases, with 13 bases between. DNA of the CDR3: TGTGCCAGCAGTTCCGGGGGGACGGCCACTGAAGCTTTCTTT. It specifies CASSSGGTATEAFF.

This clone was found a few times. This chain links TRBV6-1 with TRBJ2-6; D is unclear. Trimming took 4 bases from V and 0 from J, leaving 10 bases between them. In germline, CDR1 is MNHNS, CDR2 SASEGT. This CDR3 contains 16 residues. The CDR3 DNA reads TGTGCCAGCAGTGCGCACAGAACCTCTGGGGCCAACGTCCTGACTTTC. Amino acid sequence: CASSAHRTSGANVLTF.

This clone was recorded a few times. The CDR3 DNA sequence: TGTGCCAGCAGCGGTTCTACGGGGGGTTTCTATGGCTACACCTTC. Amino acid sequence: CASSGSTGGFYGYTF. The J gene is TRBJ1-2, the V gene TRBV9; TRBD1 might be the D (5 bases). This CDR3 is built from 15 residues. CDR1 and CDR2 (germline): SGDLS, YYNGEE. Trimming stripped 3 bases from V and 4 bases from J, with 16 bases between.

The CDR3 DNA follows: TGTGCCAGCAGCTTAGCTGGGGACAGGGCTCAGGGGGCCGGGGAGCTGTTTTTT. It codes for CASSLAGDRAQGAGELFF. The rearrangement links TRBV11-1 to TRBJ2-2; 9 bases agree with TRBD1. V shed 0 bases, J shed 6 bases, and the junction held 11 bases outside the gene matches. This CDR3 has 18 amino acids. CDR1 is SGHAT, CDR2 FQDESV, per germline (reference sequence).

The rearrangement joins TRBV5-5 to TRBJ1-2, with TRBD1 matching 8 bases. The CDR3 loop spans 18 amino acids. Germline loops: CDR1 SGHKS, CDR2 YYEKEE (reference sequence). J lost 8 bases, V lost 3 bases, and 21 bases had no gene match. The CDR3 is CASSSIFADRVTSGGYTF. The CDR3 coding sequence is TGTGCCAGCAGCTCGATTTTCGCGGACAGGGTGACGTCCGGAGGCTACACCTTC.